Each of the 10 T cell receptor beta chains below was sequenced from the same sample in a study of cytomegalovirus exposure and HLA in healthy donors (dated 2017 in TCRdb). Library generation was performed with the immunoSEQ multiplex PCR assay. For the multiplex PCR, a mixture combining 60 forward primers for TCR Vbeta segments and 13 reverse primers for TCR Jbeta segments was used. Drawn from immuneACCESS, this table holds only the in-frame rearrangements with V and J called that TCRdb kept. Clones are partly lost; checked studies trace under half to an unresolved V gene and leave the rest unexplained. The sample includes 69,000 or so clones, with around 74% observed a single time. Around 10% of the sample is in the top ten clones. The sequencing input was PBMCs. These receptors all stem from a woman aged 55 to 70 in good health and CMV-seropositive.

The chain has TRBV11-2 and TRBJ2-2, with D hard to call. V was pared by 0 bases and J by 1 base, with 6 bases between. The CDR3 is made up of 15 amino acids. The germline gives CDR1 SGHAT, CDR2 FQNNGV. The CDR3 nucleotides read TGTGCCAGCAGCTTAGATAGGAGGAACACCGGGGAGCTGTTTTTT. Its translation is CASSLDRRNTGELFF.

The rearrangement joins TRBV5-4 to TRBJ2-1; TRBD2 matches 7 bases. The CDR3 consists of 15 residues. With 0 bases clipped from V and 7 bases from J, the junction kept 7 bases outside the gene matches. Germline values: CDR1 SGHNT, CDR2 YYREEE (reference sequence). In DNA form, the CDR3 reads TGTGCCAGCAGCTTGGTAGGCGGGGGAGAAAATGAGCAGTTCTTC. It is translated as CASSLVGGGENEQFF.

This rearrangement joins TRBV9 to TRBJ1-1, with D perhaps matching TRBD1 (5 bases). Germline values: CDR1 SGDLS, CDR2 YYNGEE. V lost 7 bases to trimming and J lost 0 bases, with 13 bases between them. The CDR3 extends over 14 amino acids. Written as DNA, the CDR3 is TGTGCCAGCGGAAAGGCAGGGATGAACACTGAAGCTTTCTTT. Its protein product is CASGKAGMNTEAFF.

On this clone itself: This CDR3 fails to terminate in the conserved phenylalanine or tryptophan, so it likely reflects a read error. No DNA is shown, since the ends of the CDR3 on it are uncertain; the CDR3 is the one TCRdb lists. The rearrangement links TRBV30 to TRBJ1-1; the DNA was not compared with TRBD1, the D call given in the table. The CDR3 is 13 amino acids in total, end residues counted. Germline values: CDR1 GTSNPN, CDR2 SVGIG (reference sequence). Here the CDR3 reads CACLRDRPTEALV.

The chain joins TRBV5-1 to TRBJ2-4; D is possibly TRBD2 (5 bases). V was pared by 7 bases and J by 5 bases, with 13 bases between. The CDR3 runs to 13 residues. Germline V gene data show CDR1 as SGHRS and CDR2 as YFSETQ. Here the CDR3 reads CASGQVGENIQYF. The CDR3 nucleotides read TGCGCCAGCGGTCAGGTCGGGGAAAACATTCAGTACTTC.

This clone has a handful of counts. The V and J genes are TRBV5-1 and TRBJ1-1, with D unclear. Germline loops: CDR1 SGHRS, CDR2 YFSETQ. V lost 0 bases to trimming and J lost 1 base, with 4 bases between them. This CDR3 is 13 amino acids long. The DNA of the CDR3 is TGCGCCAGCAGCTTGGGGAGGAACACTGAAGCTTTCTTT. Protein: CASSLGRNTEAFF.

The rearrangement links TRBV27 to TRBJ1-1, with a tentative D call TRBD1 (6 bases). Trimming pared 6 bases from V and 4 bases from J, leaving 15 bases between. The germline CDR1 and CDR2 sequences are MNHEY and SMNVEV (reference sequence). The CDR3 is made up of 14 amino acids. CDR3 nucleotides: TGTGCCAGCAGGCCAGGGGCCTGGGGCACTGAAGCTTTCTTT. It encodes CASRPGAWGTEAFF.

This chain joins TRBV14 and TRBJ2-5; TRBD1 aligns across 9 bases. The CDR3 runs to 16 residues. CDR1 is SGHDN and CDR2 is FVKESK in the germline V gene. V lost 3 bases and J lost 0; bases outside the gene matches: 5. CDR3 nucleotides: TGTGCCAGCAGCCAGTGGACAGGGGAGTACCAAGAGACCCAGTACTTC. Protein sequence: CASSQWTGEYQETQYF.

This rearrangement joins TRBV5-1 to TRBJ1-1; TRBD1 matches 9 bases. Germline CDR1 is SGHRS and CDR2 is YFSETQ. The CDR3 totals 14 residues. Trimming cost V 3 bases and J 4 bases; bases outside gene matches: 4. Here the CDR3 reads CASSSPGQGTEAFF. Here the CDR3 DNA reads TGCGCCAGCAGCTCGCCGGGACAGGGCACTGAAGCTTTCTTT.

The genes are TRBV29-1 and TRBJ2-1; 7 nucleotides align to TRBD2. This CDR3 has 15 amino acids. Germline-derived CDR1 and CDR2 are SQVTM and ANQGSEA. V lost 5 bases to trimming and J lost 9 bases; unmatched junction nucleotides: 16. In DNA, the CDR3 is TGCAGCGTTTCTCCCACGCCTAGCGGTGTCGGTGAGCAGTTCTTC. This codes for CSVSPTPSGVGEQFF.